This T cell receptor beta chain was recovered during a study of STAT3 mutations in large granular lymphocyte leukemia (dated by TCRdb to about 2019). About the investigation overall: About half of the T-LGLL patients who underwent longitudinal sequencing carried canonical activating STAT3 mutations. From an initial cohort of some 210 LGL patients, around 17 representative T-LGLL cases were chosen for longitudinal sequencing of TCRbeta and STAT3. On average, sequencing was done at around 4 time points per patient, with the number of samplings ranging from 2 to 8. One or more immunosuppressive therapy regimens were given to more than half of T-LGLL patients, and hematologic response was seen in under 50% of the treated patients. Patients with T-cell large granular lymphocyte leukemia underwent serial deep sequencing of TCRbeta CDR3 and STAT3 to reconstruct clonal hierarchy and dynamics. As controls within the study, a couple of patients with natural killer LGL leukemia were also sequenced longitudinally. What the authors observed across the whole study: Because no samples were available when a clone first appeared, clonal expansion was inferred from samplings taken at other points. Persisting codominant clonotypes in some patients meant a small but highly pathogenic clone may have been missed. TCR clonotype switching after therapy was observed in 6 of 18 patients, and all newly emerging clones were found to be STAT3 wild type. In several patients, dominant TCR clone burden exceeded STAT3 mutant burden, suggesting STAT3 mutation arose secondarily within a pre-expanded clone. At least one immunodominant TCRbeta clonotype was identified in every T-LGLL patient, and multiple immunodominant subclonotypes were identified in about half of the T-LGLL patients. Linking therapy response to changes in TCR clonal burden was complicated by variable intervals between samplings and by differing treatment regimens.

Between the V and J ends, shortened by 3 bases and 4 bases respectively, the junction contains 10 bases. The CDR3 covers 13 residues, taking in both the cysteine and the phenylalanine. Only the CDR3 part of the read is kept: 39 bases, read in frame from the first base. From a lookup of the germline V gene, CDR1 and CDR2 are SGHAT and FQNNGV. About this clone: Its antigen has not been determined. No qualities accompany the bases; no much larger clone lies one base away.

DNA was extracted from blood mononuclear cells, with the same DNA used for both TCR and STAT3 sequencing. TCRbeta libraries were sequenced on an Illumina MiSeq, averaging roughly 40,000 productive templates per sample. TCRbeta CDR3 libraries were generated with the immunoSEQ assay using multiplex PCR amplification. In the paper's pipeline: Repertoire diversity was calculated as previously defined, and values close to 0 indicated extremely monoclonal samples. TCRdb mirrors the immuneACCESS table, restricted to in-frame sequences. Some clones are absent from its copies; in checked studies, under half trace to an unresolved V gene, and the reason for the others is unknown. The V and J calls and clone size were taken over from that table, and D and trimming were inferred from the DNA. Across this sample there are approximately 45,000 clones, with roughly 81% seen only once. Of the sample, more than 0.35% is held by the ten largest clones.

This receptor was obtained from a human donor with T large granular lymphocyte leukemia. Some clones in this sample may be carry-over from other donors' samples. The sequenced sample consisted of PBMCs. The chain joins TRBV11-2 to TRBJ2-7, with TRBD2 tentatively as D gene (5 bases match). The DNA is TGTGCCAGCAGCTTTGGGGAGTTTTACGAGCAGTACTTC. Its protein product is CASSFGEFYEQYF.